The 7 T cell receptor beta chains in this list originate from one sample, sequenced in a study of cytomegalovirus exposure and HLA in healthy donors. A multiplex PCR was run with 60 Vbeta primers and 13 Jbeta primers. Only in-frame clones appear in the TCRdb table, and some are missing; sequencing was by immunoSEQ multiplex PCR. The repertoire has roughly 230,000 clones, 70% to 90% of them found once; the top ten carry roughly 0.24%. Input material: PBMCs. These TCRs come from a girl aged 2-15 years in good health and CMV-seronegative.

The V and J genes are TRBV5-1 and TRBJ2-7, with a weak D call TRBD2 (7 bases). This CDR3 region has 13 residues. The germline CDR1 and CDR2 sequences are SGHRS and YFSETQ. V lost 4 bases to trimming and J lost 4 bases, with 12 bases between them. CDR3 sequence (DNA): TGCGCCAGCAGCAGGGGGGGTTCTTACGAGCAGTACTTC. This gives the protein CASSRGGSYEQYF. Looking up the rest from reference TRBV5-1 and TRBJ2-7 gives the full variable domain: KAGVTQTPRYLIKTRGQQVTLSCSPISGHRSVSWYQQTPGQGLQFLFEYFSETQRNKGNFPGRFSGRQFSNSRSEMNVSTLELGDSALYLCASSRGGSYEQYFGPGTRLTVT.

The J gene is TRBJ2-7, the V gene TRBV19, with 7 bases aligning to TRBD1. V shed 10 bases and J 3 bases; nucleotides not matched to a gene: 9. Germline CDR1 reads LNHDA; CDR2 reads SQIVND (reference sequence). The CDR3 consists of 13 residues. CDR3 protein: CATSSQGNYEQYF. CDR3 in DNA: TGTGCCACCTCGTCACAGGGGAACTACGAGCAGTACTTC.

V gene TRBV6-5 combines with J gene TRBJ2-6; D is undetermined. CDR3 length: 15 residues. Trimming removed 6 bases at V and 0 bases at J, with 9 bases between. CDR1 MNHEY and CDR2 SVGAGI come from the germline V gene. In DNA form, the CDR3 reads TGTGCCAGCAGCCCCGTAGACTCTGGGGCCAACGTCCTGACTTTC. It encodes CASSPVDSGANVLTF.

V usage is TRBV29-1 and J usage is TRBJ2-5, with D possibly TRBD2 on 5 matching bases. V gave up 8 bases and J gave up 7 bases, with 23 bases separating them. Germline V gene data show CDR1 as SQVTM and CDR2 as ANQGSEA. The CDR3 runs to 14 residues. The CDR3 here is CSSSRRAATTTQYF. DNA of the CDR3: TGCAGCTCCTCTAGGCGGGCAGCGACAACGACCCAGTACTTC.

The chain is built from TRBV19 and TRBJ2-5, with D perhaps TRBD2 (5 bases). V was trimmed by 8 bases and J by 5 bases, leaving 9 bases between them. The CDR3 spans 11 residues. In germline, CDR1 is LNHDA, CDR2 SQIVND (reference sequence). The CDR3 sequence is CASPRRETQYF. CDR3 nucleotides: TGTGCCAGTCCCCGGAGGGAGACCCAGTACTTC.

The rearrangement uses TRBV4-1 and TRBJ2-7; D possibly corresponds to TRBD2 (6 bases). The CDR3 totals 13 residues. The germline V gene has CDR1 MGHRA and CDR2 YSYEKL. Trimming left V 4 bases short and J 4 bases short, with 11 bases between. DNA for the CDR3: TGCGCCAGCAGCCCCGGGACTTGGTACGAGCAGTACTTC. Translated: CASSPGTWYEQYF.

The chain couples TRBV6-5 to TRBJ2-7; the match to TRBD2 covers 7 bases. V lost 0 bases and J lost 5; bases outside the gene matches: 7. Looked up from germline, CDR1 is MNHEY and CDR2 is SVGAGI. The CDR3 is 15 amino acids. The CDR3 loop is CASSYSGGSTHEQYF. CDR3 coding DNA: TGTGCCAGCAGTTACTCGGGCGGGAGTACCCACGAGCAGTACTTC.